This is a list of T cell receptor beta chains from one sample in a study of blood T cell repertoires in COVID-19. Libraries were prepared by immunoSEQ multiplex PCR; TCRdb keeps only in-frame clonotypes and omits some of them. The sample lists roughly 250,000 clones; approximately 84% were seen once. Source material: peripheral blood. The receptors derive from a person in their 70s with COVID-19, enrolled during active disease. CDR3s leave out the opening cysteine and the closing phenylalanine or tryptophan. Each record gives: D gene, V gene, CDR3 protein. The D gene is left open where the match is weak.

d_gene: NA; v_gene: TRBV20-1; CDR3aa: SASPSQGRADEQY
d_gene: TRBD1; v_gene: TRBV19; CDR3aa: ASTDRGARSNQPQH
d_gene: NA; v_gene: TRBV28; CDR3aa: ASSLFGRGSSNQPQH
d_gene: TRBD2; v_gene: TRBV9; CDR3aa: ASSVGSGALNEQF
d_gene: TRBD1; v_gene: TRBV14; CDR3aa: ASSQQGVRETQY
d_gene: TRBD2; v_gene: TRBV11-3; CDR3aa: ASRRTSGTGELF
d_gene: NA; v_gene: TRBV19; CDR3aa: ASSIRGGTGELF
d_gene: NA; v_gene: TRBV5-1; CDR3aa: ASSLAVDSYEQY
d_gene: TRBD1; v_gene: TRBV7-2; CDR3aa: ASRADRGNTGELF
d_gene: NA; v_gene: TRBV11-1; CDR3aa: ASSLQGRAGELF
d_gene: NA; v_gene: TRBV6-2/TRBV6-3; CDR3aa: ASSLRSTDTQY
d_gene: TRBD1; v_gene: TRBV19; CDR3aa: ASSGPGDRATYEQY
d_gene: NA; v_gene: TRBV29-1; CDR3aa: SVDLTGSEQF
d_gene: NA; v_gene: TRBV5-4; CDR3aa: ASSADISSYNEQF
d_gene: NA; v_gene: TRBV2; CDR3aa: ASSDGGNYGYT
d_gene: TRBD1; v_gene: TRBV5-1; CDR3aa: ASSWAPGTGSSGNTIY
d_gene: TRBD1; v_gene: TRBV7-9; CDR3aa: ASSLGQGGQPQH
d_gene: NA; v_gene: TRBV12-3/TRBV12-4; CDR3aa: ASRGGGVGGYT
d_gene: NA; v_gene: TRBV6-5; CDR3aa: ASSYSGGSEAF
d_gene: NA; v_gene: TRBV7-3; CDR3aa: ASSLYGGDTGELF
d_gene: TRBD2; v_gene: TRBV5-1; CDR3aa: ASSPGGGYEQY
d_gene: NA; v_gene: TRBV10-2; CDR3aa: ASSPGSWNTEAF
d_gene: TRBD1; v_gene: TRBV19; CDR3aa: ASSIDRGRNTDTQY
d_gene: NA; v_gene: TRBV6-2/TRBV6-3; CDR3aa: ASSYLARGEQF
d_gene: NA; v_gene: TRBV7-2; CDR3aa: ASSLAGVGAYEQY
d_gene: NA; v_gene: TRBV12-2; CDR3aa: ALYYEGTDYSNQPQH
d_gene: NA; v_gene: TRBV7-2; CDR3aa: ASSLQSDRETQY
d_gene: NA; v_gene: TRBV9; CDR3aa: ASSVAGGATNEKLF
d_gene: TRBD1; v_gene: TRBV28; CDR3aa: ASREQGAPSEQY
d_gene: NA; v_gene: TRBV18; CDR3aa: ASSLLGTAINQPQH
d_gene: NA; v_gene: TRBV5-4; CDR3aa: ASTSPEGPNTEAF
d_gene: NA; v_gene: TRBV7-8; CDR3aa: ASSPDQSLETQY
d_gene: TRBD2; v_gene: TRBV4-1; CDR3aa: ASSQQRTSGRDNEQF
d_gene: NA; v_gene: TRBV15; CDR3aa: ATSRDRARGFTEAF
d_gene: TRBD1; v_gene: TRBV5-1; CDR3aa: ASRWDRAYEQY
d_gene: NA; v_gene: TRBV30; CDR3aa: AWARGNRDQPQH
d_gene: TRBD1; v_gene: TRBV19; CDR3aa: ASSADRGPRQPQH
d_gene: TRBD1; v_gene: TRBV7-6; CDR3aa: ASSLDRGQFLYQETQY
d_gene: NA; v_gene: TRBV28; CDR3aa: ASSLQGFYGYT
d_gene: NA; v_gene: TRBV5-1; CDR3aa: ASSFDTLNTEAF
d_gene: NA; v_gene: TRBV6-6; CDR3aa: ASLAGRPSSGNTIY
d_gene: TRBD1; v_gene: TRBV19; CDR3aa: ASRGGGGEAF
d_gene: TRBD2; v_gene: TRBV28; CDR3aa: ASSLFAGGSSGANVLT
d_gene: NA; v_gene: TRBV5-6; CDR3aa: ASSFQIASHLF
d_gene: NA; v_gene: TRBV19; CDR3aa: ASSIMSGRVQPQH
d_gene: NA; v_gene: TRBV19; CDR3aa: ASERVHSGANVLT
d_gene: NA; v_gene: TRBV5-4; CDR3aa: ASSPETRNSPLH
d_gene: TRBD1; v_gene: TRBV7-3; CDR3aa: ASSLIGARGRDEQF
d_gene: TRBD1; v_gene: TRBV7-9; CDR3aa: ASSHRTGQWETQY
d_gene: TRBD1; v_gene: TRBV28; CDR3aa: ASSSLTGGNYEQY
d_gene: TRBD1; v_gene: TRBV7-3; CDR3aa: ASSLTGQGADTQY
d_gene: NA; v_gene: TRBV23-1; CDR3aa: ASSNSLRQGNQPQH
d_gene: NA; v_gene: TRBV4-1; CDR3aa: ASSQGMVRYNYGYT
d_gene: TRBD1; v_gene: TRBV30; CDR3aa: AWSNGQGRSTEAF
d_gene: TRBD2; v_gene: TRBV25-1; CDR3aa: ASGAGEGSDTQY
d_gene: NA; v_gene: TRBV7-2; CDR3aa: ASSLAPRGTGYGYT
d_gene: NA; v_gene: TRBV4-1; CDR3aa: ASSQGAGVVGSFGKNIQY
d_gene: TRBD1; v_gene: TRBV27; CDR3aa: ASSFRDRDQPQH
d_gene: TRBD1; v_gene: TRBV7-3; CDR3aa: ASSQTGGSTEAF
d_gene: NA; v_gene: TRBV3-1/TRBV3-2; CDR3aa: ASSQVTGLRSPLH